This T cell receptor beta chain was sequenced during a study of glioma-infiltrating T cells after dendritic cell vaccination. Study outcomes and limitations: Survival was not directly related to TCR clonality in these patients.

The immunoSEQ assay amplified TCRB CDR3 from up to roughly 2 ug DNA. The PCR used 60 V beta and 13 J beta primers. Profiling relied on immunoSEQ multiplex PCR, and the TCRdb table lists in-frame clones only, not all of them. The table shows more than 20,000 clones, with 60% to 85% occurring only once. PBMC were collected before vaccination, two weeks after the third vaccination, and at progression. Comments on this clone: Its matching antigen is unknown.

Germline CDR1 MNHEY, CDR2 SVGAGI. Between the trimmed V and J ends, which lost 7 bases and 4 bases, there was a span of 13 bases. The CDR3 is 13 residues long. The TCR sequence derives from a human donor with glioblastoma. The chain employs TRBV6-5 and TRBJ1-1; D is undetermined. This specimen consisted of blood, obtained before dendritic cell vaccination. The CDR3 protein is CASKRDSVTEAFF. CDR3 nucleotides: TGTGCCAGCAAGAGGGATTCGGTCACTGAAGCTTTCTTT.